The 12 T cell receptor beta chains reported below all come from one sample, sequenced in a study of shared clonotypes between healthy human individuals (TCRdb year 2020). For the CD8 naive samples, CD45RO-negative cells were positively selected for CCR7, yielding a CD45RA+CCR7+ population from which TemRA cells were excluded. Library preparation employed the immunoSEQ multiplex PCR assay. Sourced from immuneACCESS, this table was stored by TCRdb with only in-frame sequences that have V and J called. A share of the clones is absent; for the studies checked, an unresolved V gene accounts for under half, and the remainder has no known explanation. The sample table contains roughly 590,000 clones; only one count was recorded for roughly 95% of them. The ten largest clonotypes hold around 0.11% of the sample. Sequenced material: naive CD8+ T cells sorted from blood. In light of the paper, this sample's cell subset or site label describes: CD45RA+CCR7+. Receptors were obtained from a woman aged 30 to 39 in good health.

The chain carries TRBV19 and TRBJ2-2; D is ambiguous. V shed 8 bases and J shed 4 bases, with 11 bases lying between them. The CDR3 has 13 amino acids. In germline, CDR1 is LNHDA, CDR2 SQIVND (reference sequence). This CDR3 is CASEVFTTGELFF. The CDR3 nucleotides read TGTGCCAGTGAGGTTTTTACCACCGGGGAGCTGTTTTTT.

The chain carries TRBV6-1 and TRBJ1-5, with no clear D. This CDR3 has 13 residues. V gave up 1 base and J gave up 5 bases, with 6 bases separating them. CDR1 is MNHNS, CDR2 SASEGT, per germline. CDR3 sequence: CASSEGGDQPQHF. CDR3 sequence (DNA): TGTGCCAGCAGTGAAGGGGGAGATCAGCCCCAGCATTTT.

CDR3 DNA: TGCGCCAGCAGCTTGGCCGATTGGACGGTGAACACTGAAGCTTTCTTT. Its protein is CASSLADWTVNTEAFF. This chain connects TRBV5-1 to TRBJ1-1; D is unclear. V dropped 0 bases and J dropped 0 bases, with 12 bases sitting between them. The CDR3 covers 16 residues. Germline loops: CDR1 SGHRS, CDR2 YFSETQ. Supplemented by reference TRBV5-1 and TRBJ1-1, the full variable domain reads KAGVTQTPRYLIKTRGQQVTLSCSPISGHRSVSWYQQTPGQGLQFLFEYFSETQRNKGNFPGRFSGRQFSNSRSEMNVSTLELGDSALYLCASSLADWTVNTEAFFGQGTRLTVV.

The chain uses TRBV28 and TRBJ2-4; perhaps TRBD1 as D (6 bases). The CDR3 covers 13 residues. With 5 bases removed from V and 8 bases from J, the gap between germline ends came to 13 bases. The germline V gene encodes CDR1 MDHEN and CDR2 SYDVKM. CDR3 region: CASSQQGWDIQYF. For the CDR3, the DNA is TGTGCCAGCAGTCAACAGGGTTGGGACATTCAGTACTTC.

About this clone itself: Within the sample, other DNA sequences also encode this same CDR3. The chain's CDR3 is CASSLTQGNTEAFF. The CDR3 region has the DNA TGTGCCAGCAGTTTAACCCAGGGGAACACTGAAGCTTTCTTT. This sequence joins TRBV28 and TRBJ1-1; D is possibly TRBD1 (5 bases). The germline gives CDR1 MDHEN, CDR2 SYDVKM. V was trimmed by 2 bases and J by 1 base, leaving 8 bases between them. The CDR3 length is 14 residues.

J is TRBJ2-1 and V is TRBV28, with 8 bases lining up with TRBD2. This CDR3 has 14 residues. Germline V lookup: CDR1 MDHEN, CDR2 SYDVKM. Trimming took 7 bases from V and 8 from J; bases not matched to a gene: 10. CDR3 nucleotide sequence: TGTGCCAGCACTCCCAGCGGGAGCGGCTATGAGCAGTTCTTC. This gives the protein CASTPSGSGYEQFF. Full variable domain (remainder filled in from reference TRBV28 and TRBJ2-1): DVKVTQSSRYLVKRTGEKVFLECVQDMDHENMFWYRQDPGLGLRLIYFSYDVKMKEKGDIPEGYSVSREKKERFSLILESASTNQTSMYLCASTPSGSGYEQFFGPGTRLTVL.

The CDR3 reads CASSPEDRAYGYTF. Written as DNA, the CDR3 is TGTGCCAGCAGCCCCGAGGACAGGGCCTATGGCTACACCTTC. The chain combines TRBV11-2 with TRBJ1-2; 8 bases align to TRBD1. The germline gives CDR1 SGHAT, CDR2 FQNNGV. The CDR3 contains 14 residues. V gave up 5 bases and J gave up 4 bases; unmatched junction bases: 6.

The gene calls are TRBV19 and TRBJ2-1; TRBD1 aligns across 8 bases. This CDR3 contains 15 residues. V lost 9 bases, J lost 1 base, and 8 bases stayed unmatched. Germline values: CDR1 LNHDA, CDR2 SQIVND (reference sequence). CDR3: CASLPGQGSYNEQFF. Here the CDR3 DNA reads TGTGCCAGCCTTCCCGGACAGGGATCCTACAATGAGCAGTTCTTC.

The chain links TRBV28 to TRBJ2-2, with TRBD2 as a possible D gene (5 bases). Germline CDR1 reads MDHEN; CDR2 reads SYDVKM. The CDR3 length is 15 residues. V lost 5 bases to trimming and J lost 4 bases, with 14 bases between them. The CDR3 sequence: CASSRGSLSTGELFF. The CDR3 DNA is TGTGCCAGCAGTCGTGGGAGTCTAAGCACCGGGGAGCTGTTTTTT.

The chain is built from TRBV4-1 and TRBJ2-1; TRBD2 agrees at 11 bases. CDR3 length: 16 residues. Germline values: CDR1 MGHRA, CDR2 YSYEKL. The V gene end was trimmed by 4 bases and the J gene end by 10 bases; junction bases not matched to a gene: 12. The CDR3 loop is CASSPDGTSGVGEQFF. The CDR3 DNA reads TGCGCCAGCAGCCCGGACGGGACTAGCGGAGTAGGAGAGCAGTTCTTC.

The V call is TRBV28, the J call TRBJ2-1; unclear D gene. The V and J ends lost 0 bases and 8 bases respectively, with 20 bases between them. From germline, CDR1 is MDHEN and CDR2 SYDVKM. This CDR3 comprises 17 residues. This CDR3 is CASSLWVARTGPYEQFF. The CDR3 bases are TGTGCCAGCAGTTTATGGGTTGCCCGAACCGGACCCTATGAGCAGTTCTTC.

The rearrangement uses TRBV5-6 and TRBJ2-5; perhaps TRBD2 as D (7 bases). The J call may be faulty, since TRBJ2-7 better matches the DNA end. CDR3 size: 15 residues. CDR1 is SGHDT and CDR2 is YYEEEE in the germline V gene. Written as DNA, the CDR3 is TGTGCCAGCAGCCCGGGGGCGGGAGTGTCCTACGAGCAGTACTTC. It translates to CASSPGAGVSYEQYF.